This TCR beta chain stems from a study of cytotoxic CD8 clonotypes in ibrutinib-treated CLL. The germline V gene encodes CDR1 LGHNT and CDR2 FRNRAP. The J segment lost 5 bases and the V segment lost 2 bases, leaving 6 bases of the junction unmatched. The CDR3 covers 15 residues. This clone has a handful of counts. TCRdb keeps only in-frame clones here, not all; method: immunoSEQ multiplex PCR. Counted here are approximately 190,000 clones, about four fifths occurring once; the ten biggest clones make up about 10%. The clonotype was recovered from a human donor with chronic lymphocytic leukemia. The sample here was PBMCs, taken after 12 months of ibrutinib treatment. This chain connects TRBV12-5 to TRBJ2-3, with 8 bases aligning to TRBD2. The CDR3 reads CASGLPGGQGDTQYF. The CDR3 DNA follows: TGTGCTAGTGGTTTGCCGGGGGGGCAGGGAGATACGCAGTATTTT.